These 25 T cell receptor beta chains originate from one sample sequenced in a study of cytomegalovirus exposure and HLA in healthy donors. The PCR was carried out with 60 Vbeta primers and 13 Jbeta primers. Assay: immunoSEQ multiplex PCR; the TCRdb copy retains only in-frame clones and omits some. The repertoire holds roughly 140,000 clones, with approximately 68% as singletons. The sample consisted of PBMCs. The receptors stem from a man aged 35 to 55 in good health and CMV-seronegative.

The chain is built from TRBV10-3 and TRBJ2-7, with 8 positions matching TRBD2. V trimming: 7 bases; J trimming: 4 bases; junction bases outside the gene matches: 15. The germline CDR1 and CDR2 sequences are ENHRY and SYGVKD. There are 16 residues in the CDR3. For the CDR3, the DNA is TGTGCCATCAAGCGCGTGATAGCGGGAAACATTTACGAGCAGTACTTC. Protein: CAIKRVIAGNIYEQYF.

A few counts support this clone. Here the CDR3 DNA reads TGTGCCAGCAGCCCGGGACTAGCGGGAGAGCAGTTCTTC. It specifies CASSPGLAGEQFF. This chain links TRBV27 with TRBJ2-1; TRBD2 agrees at 13 bases. The CDR3 runs 13 residues. V lost 6 bases and J lost 10; bases outside the gene matches: 3. Per the germline V gene, CDR1 is MNHEY and CDR2 is SMNVEV (reference sequence).

The chain links TRBV23-1 to TRBJ2-2; 7 bases map to TRBD1. TRBV23-1 qualifies as an ORF whose function is uncertain. V shed 6 bases, J shed 1 base, and the junction held 11 bases outside the gene matches. This CDR3 spans 17 amino acids. This chain's CDR3 is CASRRRQTGRNTGELFF. In nucleotides, the CDR3 is TGCGCCAGCAGACGAAGACAGACAGGGAGGAACACCGGGGAGCTGTTTTTT.

This clone was observed a handful of times. The rearrangement uses TRBV11-3 and TRBJ2-7; no firm D call. V was cut by 3 bases and J by 6 bases, with 12 bases left in between. Germline values: CDR1 SGHNT, CDR2 YENEEA. There are 13 residues in the CDR3. CDR3: CASSLNAFGEQYF. In DNA form, the CDR3 reads TGTGCCAGCAGCTTGAACGCTTTCGGCGAGCAGTACTTC.

This clone showed up just once. This chain connects TRBV5-1 to TRBJ2-2, with 8 bases fitting TRBD1. V lost 8 bases, J lost 5 bases, and 5 bases stayed unmatched. This CDR3 is built from 13 residues. Germline CDR1 is SGHRS and CDR2 is YFSETQ. The CDR3 reads CASTGGHTGELFF. CDR3 bases: TGCGCCAGTACAGGGGGTCATACCGGGGAGCTGTTTTTT.

Comment on this clone: Other nucleotide sequences from this sample produce the same CDR3. The V call is TRBV2, the J call TRBJ2-2, with D perhaps matching TRBD2 (7 bases). From germline, CDR1 is SNHLY and CDR2 FYNNEI. Trimming cost V 6 bases and J 4 bases, with 12 bases left between them. CDR3 length: 14 amino acids. CDR3 region: CASRGGTPTGELFF. The CDR3 nucleotides read TGTGCCAGCAGGGGAGGGACACCCACCGGGGAGCTGTTTTTT.

This clone turned up a few times. The V and J genes are TRBV4-3 and TRBJ1-5, with 7 bases that match TRBD1. Germline loops: CDR1 LGHNA, CDR2 YSLEER. The CDR3 extends over 17 amino acids. J was trimmed by 7 bases and V by 3 bases; bases with no gene match: 15. This CDR3 is CASSQERTGERIQPQHF. Written as DNA, the CDR3 is TGCGCCAGCAGCCAGGAGAGGACAGGCGAGAGGATACAGCCCCAGCATTTT.

The chain employs TRBV7-8 and TRBJ1-4; a possible D gene is TRBD1 (5 bases). Trimming pared 5 bases from V and 3 bases from J, leaving 13 bases between. CDR3 length: 15 amino acids. Germline V gene sequence: CDR1 SGHVS, CDR2 FQNEAQ. DNA for the CDR3: TGTGCCAGCAGCAGCCGACAGTCAGCTAATGAAAAACTGTTTTTT. Translation: CASSSRQSANEKLFF.

V is TRBV27 and J is TRBJ1-2, with D possibly TRBD1 on 6 matching bases. Trimming pared 8 bases from V and 4 bases from J, leaving 23 bases between. The V gene's germline CDR1 is MNHEY and CDR2 SMNVEV (reference sequence). The CDR3 loop spans 16 amino acids. CDR3: CASPEMWGGLGYGYTF. The CDR3 DNA reads as TGTGCCAGCCCGGAGATGTGGGGGGGGCTCGGCTATGGCTACACCTTC.

The V gene is TRBV2, the J gene TRBJ2-1, with 9 bases that match TRBD2. Losses at the gene ends were 7 bases for V and 14 bases for J; bases not matched to a gene: 15. Germline CDR1 SNHLY, CDR2 FYNNEI. The CDR3 sequence is 14 residues long. DNA for the CDR3: TGTGCCAGCAAGGTTTACGGGACTAGCCGATTAAAGTTCTTC. It codes for CASKVYGTSRLKFF. The whole variable domain, filled in from reference TRBV2 and TRBJ2-1, reads EPEVTQTPSHQVTQMGQEVILRCVPISNHLYFYWYRQILGQKVEFLVSFYNNEISEKSEIFDDQFSVERPDGSNFTLKIRSTKLEDSAMYFCASKVYGTSRLKFFGPGTRLTVL.

The gene calls are TRBV27 and TRBJ2-5; 11 bases match TRBD1. Trimming took 2 bases from V and 7 from J; bases not matched to a gene: 9. CDR3 length: 16 residues. CDR1 and CDR2 from the germline V gene are MNHEY and SMNVEV (reference sequence). This CDR3 is CASSLRGQGARGTQYF. The DNA for the CDR3 is TGTGCCAGCAGTTTACGAGGACAGGGGGCACGGGGGACCCAGTACTTC.

The V call is TRBV7-2, the J call TRBJ2-1; 11 bases are a match to TRBD2. Germline lookup yields CDR1 SGHTA and CDR2 FQGNSA. The CDR3 consists of 15 residues. J was trimmed by 4 bases and V by 4 bases; bases with no gene match: 3. DNA of the CDR3: TGTGCCAGCAGCTGGACTAGCGGGCCATACAATGAGCAGTTCTTC. This gives the protein CASSWTSGPYNEQFF.

The V gene is TRBV25-1, the J gene TRBJ1-1; D ambiguous. The CDR3 covers 13 residues. V was shortened by 11 bases and J by 0 bases, with 13 bases between the two germline ends. The germline CDR1 and CDR2 sequences are MGHDK and SYGVNS. The CDR3 DNA sequence: TGTGCCTCCTACGGGAGTCTGAACACTGAAGCTTTCTTT. It encodes CASYGSLNTEAFF.

This chain connects TRBV7-8 to TRBJ1-5; 7 positions match TRBD1. Trimming removed 5 bases from V and 5 bases from J; junction bases left unmatched: 9. Germline V lookup: CDR1 SGHVS, CDR2 FQNEAQ. There are 15 residues in the CDR3. In DNA form, the CDR3 reads TGTGCCAGCAGCGCGACAGGGAATGAGGATCAGCCCCAGCATTTT. It translates to CASSATGNEDQPQHF.

There are a few counts of this clone. This CDR3 is CASSVGGGRSYLSTDTQYF. In DNA, the CDR3 is TGTGCCAGCAGCGTAGGAGGTGGGAGGTCTTACCTTAGCACAGATACGCAGTATTTT. V and J are TRBV9 and TRBJ2-3; a weak D match, TRBD2 (6 bases). CDR3 size: 19 residues. Germline CDR1 is SGDLS and CDR2 is YYNGEE. V was trimmed by 0 bases and J by 0 bases, leaving 20 bases between them. The entire variable domain, with the rest obtained from reference TRBV9 and TRBJ2-3, is as follows: DSGVTQTPKHLITATGQRVTLRCSPRSGDLSVYWYQQSLDQGLQFLIQYYNGEERAKGNILERFSAQQFPDLHSELNLSSLELGDSALYFCASSVGGGRSYLSTDTQYFGPGTRLTVL.

J is TRBJ1-3 and V is TRBV4-1; D possibly corresponds to TRBD1 (5 bases). The CDR3 is 16 residues long. Trimming cost V 6 bases and J 2 bases, with 17 bases left between them. Germline CDR1 MGHRA, CDR2 YSYEKL. The CDR3 coding sequence is TGCGCCAGCAGGGACATAGTACATTCGACTGGAAACACCATATATTTT. Translated: CASRDIVHSTGNTIYF.

V is TRBV19 and J is TRBJ2-2; 7 bases agree with TRBD1. V lost 5 bases, J lost 6 bases, and 3 bases stayed unmatched. Germline CDR1 and CDR2: LNHDA and SQIVND (reference sequence). The CDR3 consists of 13 residues. CDR3 nucleotides: TGTGCCAGTAGTCGGCAGGGGGCCGGGGAGCTGTTTTTT. Residues: CASSRQGAGELFF.

The J gene is TRBJ1-5, the V gene TRBV7-8; 9 positions agree with TRBD1. CDR3 length: 19 residues. The J segment lost 3 bases and the V segment lost 5 bases, leaving 17 bases of the junction unmatched. Germline CDR1 reads SGHVS; CDR2 reads FQNEAQ. CDR3 amino acids: CASSPYGWGQGRTNQPQHF. The DNA of the CDR3 is TGTGCCAGCAGCCCTTATGGGTGGGGACAGGGTAGGACCAATCAGCCCCAGCATTTT. The entire variable domain, with the rest obtained from reference TRBV7-8 and TRBJ1-5, is as follows: GAGVSQSPRYKVAKRGQDVALRCDPISGHVSLFWYQQALGQGPEFLTYFQNEAQLDKSGLPSDRFFAERPEGSVSTLKIQRTQQEDSAVYLCASSPYGWGQGRTNQPQHFGDGTRLSIL.

This rearrangement joins TRBV19 to TRBJ1-2; D is unclear. The CDR3 is made up of 16 amino acids. Deletions cut 1 base from V and 3 bases from J, with 15 bases between. Germline V lookup: CDR1 LNHDA, CDR2 SQIVND (reference sequence). CDR3 amino acids: CASSIGVGSIYYGYTF. The CDR3 nucleotides are TGTGCCAGTAGTATAGGTGTGGGCAGCATATACTATGGCTACACCTTC.

The V gene is TRBV29-1, the J gene TRBJ2-2; perhaps TRBD2 as D (6 bases). The CDR3 spans 11 residues. The germline V and J ends were trimmed by 6 bases and 4 bases, with 6 bases remaining between them. Germline V gene sequence: CDR1 SQVTM, CDR2 ANQGSEA. The CDR3 reads CSVGGTGELFF. The CDR3 DNA reads TGCAGCGTGGGGGGCACCGGGGAGCTGTTTTTT.

This clone showed up just once. The gene calls are TRBV11-3 and TRBJ1-2; D remains ambiguous. Between the trimmed V and J ends, which lost 1 base and 8 bases, there was a span of 20 bases. There are 16 residues in the CDR3. CDR1 is SGHNT, CDR2 YENEEA, per germline. The CDR3: CASSLAASQTEWGYTF. The CDR3 DNA reads as TGTGCCAGCAGCTTAGCCGCCTCCCAGACTGAGTGGGGCTACACCTTC.

This chain connects TRBV10-2 to TRBJ2-5; 9 bases are shared with TRBD2. Trimming at V came to 7 bases and at J to 3 bases, leaving 9 bases not matched to a gene. The germline V gene has CDR1 WSHSY and CDR2 SAAADI. The CDR3 spans 15 residues. CDR3 region: CASTDSGSLEETQYF. The CDR3 DNA is TGCGCCAGCACGGATAGCGGGAGTTTAGAAGAGACCCAGTACTTC.

J is TRBJ2-3 and V is TRBV4-1; 7 positions match TRBD1. Per germline, CDR1 MGHRA and CDR2 YSYEKL. The CDR3 runs to 14 residues. V lost 1 base, J lost 6 bases, and 4 bases stayed unmatched. CDR3 sequence: CASSQVTGADTQYF. For the CDR3, the DNA is TGCGCCAGCAGCCAAGTTACAGGGGCGGATACGCAGTATTTT.

The DNA for the CDR3 is TGTGCCAGCAGTTACTCTTACTCAACTGCTAGCGCGGGGCAGTTCTTC. Translated, it gives CASSYSYSTASAGQFF. This chain connects TRBV6-5 to TRBJ2-1; D perhaps matches TRBD2 (6 bases). This CDR3 has 16 amino acids. Trimming cost V 0 bases and J 12 bases, with 21 bases left between them. The germline CDR1 and CDR2 sequences are MNHEY and SVGAGI.

The rearrangement joins TRBV9 to TRBJ1-2; tentative D call: TRBD1 (6 bases). Trimming removed 1 base at V and 2 bases at J, with 12 bases between. CDR3 length: 15 residues. Germline loops: CDR1 SGDLS, CDR2 YYNGEE. CDR3: CASSVNHRDNYGYTF. The CDR3 coding sequence is TGTGCCAGCAGCGTAAATCACAGGGACAACTATGGCTACACCTTC.